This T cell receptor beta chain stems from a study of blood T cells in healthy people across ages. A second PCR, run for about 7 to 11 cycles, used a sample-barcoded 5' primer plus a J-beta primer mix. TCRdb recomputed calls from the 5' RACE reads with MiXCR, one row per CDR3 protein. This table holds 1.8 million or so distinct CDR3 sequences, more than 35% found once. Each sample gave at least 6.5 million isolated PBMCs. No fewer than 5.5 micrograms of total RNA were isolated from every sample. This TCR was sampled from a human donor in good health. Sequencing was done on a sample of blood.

The CDR3 DNA sequence: TGTGCCAGCAGAGCCGGGGGGGAATACAATGAGCAGTTCTTC. As protein: CASRAGGEYNEQFF. The chain carries TRBV7-9 and TRBJ2-1; 8 bases map to TRBD2. The CDR3 loop spans 14 amino acids. The germline V gene has CDR1 SEHNR and CDR2 FQNEAQ (reference sequence). The V gene end was trimmed by 6 bases and the J gene end by 4 bases; junction bases not matched to a gene: 5.